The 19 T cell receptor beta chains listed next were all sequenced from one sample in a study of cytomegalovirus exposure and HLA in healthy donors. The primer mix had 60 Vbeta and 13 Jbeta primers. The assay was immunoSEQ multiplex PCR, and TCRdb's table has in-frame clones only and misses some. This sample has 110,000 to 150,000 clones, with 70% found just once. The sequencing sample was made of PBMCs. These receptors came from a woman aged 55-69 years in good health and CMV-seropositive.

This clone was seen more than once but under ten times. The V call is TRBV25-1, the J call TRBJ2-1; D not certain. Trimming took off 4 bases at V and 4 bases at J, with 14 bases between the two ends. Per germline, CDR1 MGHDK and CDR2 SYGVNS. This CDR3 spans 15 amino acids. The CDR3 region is CASSGQLPQYNEQFF. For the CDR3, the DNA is TGTGCCAGCAGTGGGCAATTACCCCAATACAATGAGCAGTTCTTC.

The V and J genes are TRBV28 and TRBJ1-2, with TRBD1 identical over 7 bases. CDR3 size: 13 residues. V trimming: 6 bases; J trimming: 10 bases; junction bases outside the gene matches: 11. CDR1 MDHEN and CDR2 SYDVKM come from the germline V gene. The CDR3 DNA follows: TGTGCCAGCAGGTTCCTGACTGGGACAGTCTACACCTTC. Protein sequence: CASRFLTGTVYTF.

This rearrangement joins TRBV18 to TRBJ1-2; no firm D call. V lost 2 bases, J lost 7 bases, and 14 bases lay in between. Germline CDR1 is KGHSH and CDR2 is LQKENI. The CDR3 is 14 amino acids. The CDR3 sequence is CASSPSFTYSGYTF. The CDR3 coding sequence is TGTGCCAGCTCACCATCGTTCACCTACAGTGGCTACACCTTC.

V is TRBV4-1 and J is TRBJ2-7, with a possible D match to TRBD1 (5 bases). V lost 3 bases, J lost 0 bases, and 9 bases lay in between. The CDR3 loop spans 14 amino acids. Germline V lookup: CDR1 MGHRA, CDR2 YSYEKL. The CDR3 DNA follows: TGCGCCAGCAGCCATAGACAGAGCTCCTACGAGCAGTACTTC. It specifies CASSHRQSSYEQYF.

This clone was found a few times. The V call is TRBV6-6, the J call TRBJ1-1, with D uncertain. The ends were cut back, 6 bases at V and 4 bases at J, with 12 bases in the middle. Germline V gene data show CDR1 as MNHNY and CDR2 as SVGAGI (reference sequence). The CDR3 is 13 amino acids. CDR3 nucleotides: TGTGCCAGCAGGCTTATGTCCGGCACTGAAGCTTTCTTT. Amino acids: CASRLMSGTEAFF.

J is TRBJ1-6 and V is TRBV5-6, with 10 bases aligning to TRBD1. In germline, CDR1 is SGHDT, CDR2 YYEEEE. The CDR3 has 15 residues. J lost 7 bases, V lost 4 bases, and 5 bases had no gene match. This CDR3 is CASSPDRGRNSPLHF. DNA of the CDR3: TGTGCCAGCAGCCCAGACAGGGGGCGAAATTCACCCCTCCACTTT. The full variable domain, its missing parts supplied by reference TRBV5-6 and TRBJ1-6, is DAGVTQSPTHLIKTRGQQVTLRCSPKSGHDTVSWYQQALGQGPQFIFQYYEEEERQRGNFPDRFSGHQFPNYSSELNVNALLLGDSALYLCASSPDRGRNSPLHFGNGTRLTVT.

The DNA for the CDR3 is TGTGCCAGCAGTTCCCCCGGACAGGTGAACACTGAAGCTTTCTTT. Residues: CASSSPGQVNTEAFF. The chain couples TRBV28 to TRBJ1-1; the match to TRBD1 covers 7 bases. This CDR3 region has 15 residues. J gave up 0 bases and V 4 bases, and 5 bases lay outside the gene matches. The V gene's germline CDR1 is MDHEN and CDR2 SYDVKM.

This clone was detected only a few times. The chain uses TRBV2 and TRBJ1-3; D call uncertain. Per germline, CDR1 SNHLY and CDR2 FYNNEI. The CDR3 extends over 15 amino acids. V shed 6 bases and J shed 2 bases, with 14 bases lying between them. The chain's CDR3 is CASSDSNGAGNTIYF. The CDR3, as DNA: TGTGCCAGCAGCGACTCTAATGGTGCTGGAAACACCATATATTTT.

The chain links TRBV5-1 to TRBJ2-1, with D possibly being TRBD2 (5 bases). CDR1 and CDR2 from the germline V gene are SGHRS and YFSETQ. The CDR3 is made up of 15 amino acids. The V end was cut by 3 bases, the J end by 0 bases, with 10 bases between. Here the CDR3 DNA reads TGCGCCAGCAGCTCGGCGGGTACCTCCTACAATGAGCAGTTCTTC. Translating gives CASSSAGTSYNEQFF.

Written as DNA, the CDR3 is TGTGCCAGCAGTTTCGGGACGGGAGGCTCGTGGGGGACCCAGTACTTC. It yields the protein CASSFGTGGSWGTQYF. V is TRBV28 and J is TRBJ2-5; 7 bases align to TRBD2. Trimming cost V 3 bases and J 7 bases; bases outside gene matches: 14. The V gene's germline CDR1 is MDHEN and CDR2 SYDVKM. There are 16 residues in the CDR3.

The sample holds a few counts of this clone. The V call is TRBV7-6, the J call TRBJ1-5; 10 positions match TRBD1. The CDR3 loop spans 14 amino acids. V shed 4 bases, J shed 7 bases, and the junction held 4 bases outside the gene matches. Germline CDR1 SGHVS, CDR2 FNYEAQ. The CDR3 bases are TGTGCCAGCAGCTCAAAGACAGGGGGCCAGCCCCAGCATTTT. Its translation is CASSSKTGGQPQHF.

In DNA, the CDR3 is TGTGCCAGCAGTAGGTTAACAGTTAACACTGAAGCTTTCTTT. It yields the protein CASSRLTVNTEAFF. The chain joins TRBV28 to TRBJ1-1; D not certain. CDR3 size: 14 residues. V shed 5 bases and J shed 2 bases, with 12 bases lying between them. Germline assignment: CDR1 MDHEN and CDR2 SYDVKM.

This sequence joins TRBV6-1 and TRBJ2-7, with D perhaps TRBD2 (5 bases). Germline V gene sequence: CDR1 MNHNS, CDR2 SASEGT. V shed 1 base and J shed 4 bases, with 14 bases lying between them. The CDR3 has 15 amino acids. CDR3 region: CASSEERLSGYEQYF. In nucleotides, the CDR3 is TGTGCCAGCAGTGAAGAGAGACTCTCGGGATACGAGCAGTACTTC.

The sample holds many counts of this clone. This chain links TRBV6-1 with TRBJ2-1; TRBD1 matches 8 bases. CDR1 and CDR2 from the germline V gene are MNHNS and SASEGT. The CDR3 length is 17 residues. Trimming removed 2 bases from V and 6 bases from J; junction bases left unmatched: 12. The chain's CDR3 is CASSERIGQGAGNEQFF. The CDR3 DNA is TGTGCCAGCAGTGAACGAATCGGGCAGGGGGCTGGCAATGAGCAGTTCTTC.

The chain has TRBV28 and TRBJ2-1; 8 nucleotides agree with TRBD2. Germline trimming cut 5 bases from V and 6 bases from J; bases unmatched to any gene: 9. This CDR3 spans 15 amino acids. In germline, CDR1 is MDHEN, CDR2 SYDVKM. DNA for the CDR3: TGTGCCAGCAGTCTTACCGGGACTAGTTTCAATGAGCAGTTCTTC. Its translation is CASSLTGTSFNEQFF.

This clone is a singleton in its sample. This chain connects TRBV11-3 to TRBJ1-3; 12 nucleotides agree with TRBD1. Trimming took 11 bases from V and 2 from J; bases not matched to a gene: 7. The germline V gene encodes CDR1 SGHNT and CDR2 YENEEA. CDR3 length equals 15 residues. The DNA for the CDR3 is TGTGCCGTAGACCGGGACAGGGGGCCTGGAAACACCATATATTTT. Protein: CAVDRDRGPGNTIYF.

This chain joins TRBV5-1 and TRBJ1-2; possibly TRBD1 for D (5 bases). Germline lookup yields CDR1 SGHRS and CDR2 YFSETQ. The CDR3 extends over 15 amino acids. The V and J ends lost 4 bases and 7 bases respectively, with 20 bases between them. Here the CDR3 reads CASSLTDSPVAGYTF. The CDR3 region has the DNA TGCGCCAGCAGCCTTACCGACAGTCCAGTAGCTGGCTACACCTTC. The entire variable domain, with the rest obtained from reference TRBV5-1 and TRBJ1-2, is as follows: KAGVTQTPRYLIKTRGQQVTLSCSPISGHRSVSWYQQTPGQGLQFLFEYFSETQRNKGNFPGRFSGRQFSNSRSEMNVSTLELGDSALYLCASSLTDSPVAGYTFGSGTRLTVV.

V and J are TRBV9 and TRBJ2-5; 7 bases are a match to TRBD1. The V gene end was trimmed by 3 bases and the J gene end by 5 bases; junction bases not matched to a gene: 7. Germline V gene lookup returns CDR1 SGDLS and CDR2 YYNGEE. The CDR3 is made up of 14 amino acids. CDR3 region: CASSARQGSETQYF. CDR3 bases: TGTGCCAGCAGCGCCCGACAGGGCAGCGAGACCCAGTACTTC.

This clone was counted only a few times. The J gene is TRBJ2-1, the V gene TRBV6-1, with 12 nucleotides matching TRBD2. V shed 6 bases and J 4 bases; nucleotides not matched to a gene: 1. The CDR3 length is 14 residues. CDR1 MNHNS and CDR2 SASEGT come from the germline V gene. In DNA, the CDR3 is TGTGCCAGCAGACTAGCGGGAGGTTACAATGAGCAGTTCTTC. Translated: CASRLAGGYNEQFF.